The present TCR beta chain was sequenced within a study of cytomegalovirus exposure and HLA in healthy donors. This clone came up a few times. Its antigen is unknown. Notes on the study in general: When analyzed later, a missense DCLRE1C variant was found to be linked to TCR beta V- and J-gene trimming.

The CDR3 covers 14 residues. Germline V gene lookup returns CDR1 ENHRY and CDR2 SYGVKD. Trimming at V came to 11 bases and at J to 2 bases, leaving 9 bases not matched to a gene. This PCR relied on a set of 60 Vbeta primers and 13 Jbeta primers. The method was immunoSEQ multiplex PCR; TCRdb's version includes in-frame clones alone and lacks a portion of them. The profile shows about 120,000 clones, 9.5% of them singletons. The chain couples TRBV10-3 to TRBJ2-7; 10 bases align to TRBD2. Sequencing used PBMCs. The source is a man younger than 45 in good health and CMV-seronegative. This CDR3 is CAVSGTSAPYEQYF. The CDR3 DNA reads as TGTGCCGTTTCCGGGACTAGCGCCCCCTACGAGCAGTACTTC.